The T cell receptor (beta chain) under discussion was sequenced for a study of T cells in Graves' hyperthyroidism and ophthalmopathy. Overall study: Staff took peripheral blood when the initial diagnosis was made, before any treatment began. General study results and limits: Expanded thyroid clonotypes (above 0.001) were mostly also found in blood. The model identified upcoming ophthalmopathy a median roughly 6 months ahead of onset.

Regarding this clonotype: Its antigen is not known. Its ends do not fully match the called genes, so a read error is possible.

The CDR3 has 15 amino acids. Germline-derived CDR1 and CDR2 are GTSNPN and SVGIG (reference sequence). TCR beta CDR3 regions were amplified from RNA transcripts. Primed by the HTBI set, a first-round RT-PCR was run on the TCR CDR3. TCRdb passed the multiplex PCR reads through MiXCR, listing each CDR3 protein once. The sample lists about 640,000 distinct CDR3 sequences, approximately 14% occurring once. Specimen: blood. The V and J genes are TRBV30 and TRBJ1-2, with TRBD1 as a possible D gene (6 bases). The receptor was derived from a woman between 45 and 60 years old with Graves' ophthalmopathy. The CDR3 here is CAWCVQGRTNYGYTF. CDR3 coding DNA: TGTGCCTGGTGTGTACAGGGCAGAACTAACTATGGCTACACCTTC.